Below, 15 T cell receptor beta chains from the same sample are listed, as sequenced in a study of T cells in Graves' hyperthyroidism and ophthalmopathy. What was amplified from RNA transcripts were TCR beta CDR3 regions. Researchers ran a first-round RT-PCR on the TCR CDR3 using the HTBI primer set. TCRdb re-derived calls from the multiplex PCR reads in MiXCR, one entry per CDR3 protein. Here the sample spans fewer than 400,000 distinct CDR3 sequences, 15% to 19% being singletons. The specimen sequenced was blood. These receptor sequences come from a woman aged 18-30 years with Graves' hyperthyroidism that later progressed to Graves' ophthalmopathy.

This clonotype was seen at least ten times. The chain couples TRBV2 to TRBJ2-7; TRBD2 agrees at 7 bases. Germline V CDR1 and CDR2: SNHLY, FYNNEI. This CDR3 contains 14 residues. The ends lost 4 bases at V and 4 bases at J; junction bases unmatched: 7. The CDR3 nucleotides are TGTGCCAGCAGTGTGGCTAGCGGAGTGTACGAGCAGTACTTC. This encodes CASSVASGVYEQYF.

This clonotype was counted many times. V is TRBV27 and J is TRBJ1-1; possibly TRBD1 for D (5 bases). Trimming took off 0 bases at V and 1 base at J, with 15 bases between the two ends. CDR1 MNHEY and CDR2 SMNVEV come from the germline V gene (reference sequence). CDR3 size: 17 residues. The CDR3 region is CASSLSGALPPNTEAFF. CDR3 bases: TGTGCCAGCAGTTTATCTGGGGCACTCCCTCCGAACACTGAAGCTTTCTTT.

This clonotype was seen at least ten times. This chain joins TRBV27 and TRBJ2-1; 13 bases agree with TRBD2. The CDR3 consists of 16 residues. From germline, CDR1 is MNHEY and CDR2 SMNVEV (reference sequence). Trimming took 5 bases from V and 3 from J; bases not matched to a gene: 4. Here the CDR3 reads CASSPRTSGSYNEQFF. CDR3 DNA: TGTGCCAGCAGTCCAAGGACTAGCGGGAGCTACAATGAGCAGTTCTTC.

This clonotype was observed a few times. The rearrangement uses TRBV4-3 and TRBJ2-1, with D perhaps matching TRBD2 (6 bases). This CDR3 contains 17 residues. Germline lookup yields CDR1 LGHNA and CDR2 YSLEER. V was clipped by 0 bases and J by 3 bases, with 15 bases between them. The DNA for the CDR3 is TGCGCCAGCAGCCAAGATATTGGGAGGAACATCTACAATGAGCAGTTCTTC. It is translated as CASSQDIGRNIYNEQFF.

This clonotype was seen ten or more times. The chain is built from TRBV20-1 and TRBJ2-7, with D possibly being TRBD1 (6 bases). This CDR3 has 13 residues. With 5 bases removed from V and 0 bases from J, the gap between germline ends came to 11 bases. CDR1 and CDR2 (germline): DFQATT, SNEGSKA (reference sequence). This chain's CDR3 is CSALDSSSYEQYF. CDR3 nucleotide sequence: TGCAGTGCTTTGGACAGCAGCTCCTACGAGCAGTACTTC.

The sample holds many counts of this clonotype. The J gene is TRBJ2-2, the V gene TRBV28; D is unresolved. V lost 5 bases and J lost 7, with 17 bases in between. This CDR3 comprises 15 residues. Per the germline V gene, CDR1 is MDHEN and CDR2 is SYDVKM. The DNA of the CDR3 is TGTGCCAGCAGTCTCCCCGGTCCAGTGGGCGGGGAGCTGTTTTTT. It is translated as CASSLPGPVGGELFF. Filled out from reference TRBV28 and TRBJ2-2, the complete variable domain reads DVKVTQSSRYLVKRTGEKVFLECVQDMDHENMFWYRQDPGLGLRLIYFSYDVKMKEKGDIPEGYSVSREKKERFSLILESASTNQTSMYLCASSLPGPVGGELFFGEGSRLTVL.

Worth noting for this clonotype: Just one base apart from a much larger clone, this may be a read error. The J gene is TRBJ2-1, the V gene TRBV28; D gene uncertain. V lost 8 bases, J lost 9 bases, and 14 bases lay in between. Germline values: CDR1 MDHEN, CDR2 SYDVKM. The CDR3 has 12 residues. In nucleotides, the CDR3 is TGTGCCAGCGGCGTTCTCTGGAGTGAGCAGTTCTTC. As protein: CASGVLWSEQFF.

Many counts were recorded for this clonotype. This chain connects TRBV6-1 to TRBJ2-5; possibly TRBD1 for D (6 bases). V lost 5 bases to trimming and J lost 5 bases, with 15 bases between them. Per the germline V gene, CDR1 is MNHNS and CDR2 is SASEGT. The CDR3 is 14 residues long. CDR3 sequence: CASSPRGARETQYF. CDR3 in DNA: TGTGCCAGCAGTCCCAGGGGCGCCAGGGAGACCCAGTACTTC.

This clonotype was recorded at least ten times. The rearrangement joins TRBV12-3 or TRBV12-4 to TRBJ2-7, with TRBD2 as a possible D gene (5 bases). V was pared by 8 bases and J by 4 bases, with 18 bases between. There are 14 residues in the CDR3. The CDR3 region is CASRPQVGSYEQYF. The DNA of the CDR3 is TGTGCCAGCCGGCCCCAGGTTGGGAGTTACGAGCAGTACTTC.

This clonotype was found a few times. The chain is built from TRBV29-1 and TRBJ2-5; the D call may be TRBD1 or TRBD2 (5 bases each). The germline V and J ends were trimmed by 0 bases and 7 bases, with 9 bases remaining between them. This CDR3 has 12 amino acids. Germline CDR1 reads SQVTM; CDR2 reads ANQGSEA. As DNA, the CDR3 is TGCAGCGTTGAAGATGGGGGTGGGACCCAGTACTTC. Translation: CSVEDGGGTQYF.

This clonotype was counted a few times. J is TRBJ1-2 and V is TRBV3-1, with D tentatively TRBD1 (5 bases). The CDR3 is 14 residues long. Germline lookup yields CDR1 LGHDT and CDR2 YNNKEL (reference sequence). Trimming took 6 bases from V and 4 from J, leaving 15 bases between them. CDR3 sequence reads: CASSDRGGSYGYTF. The CDR3 region has the DNA TGTGCCAGCAGTGATCGGGGGGGGAGCTATGGCTACACCTTC. Variable domain in full (rest from reference TRBV3-1 and TRBJ1-2): DTAVSQTPKYLVTQMGNDKSIKCEQNLGHDTMYWYKQDSKKFLKIMFSYNNKELIINETVPNRFSPKSPDKAHLNLHINSLELGDSAVYFCASSDRGGSYGYTFGSGTRLTVV.

This clonotype was detected ten times or more. This chain connects TRBV18 to TRBJ2-7; a weak D match, TRBD2 (5 bases). Deletions cut 6 bases from V and 2 bases from J, with 14 bases between. The CDR3 runs to 14 residues. In germline, CDR1 is KGHSH, CDR2 LQKENI. The CDR3 region has the DNA TGTGCCAGCTCTCCAAGGGAGCAGGCCTACGAGCAGTACTTC. Translated: CASSPREQAYEQYF.

This clonotype was seen a handful of times. The chain is built from TRBV9 and TRBJ2-2; D gene uncertain. V lost 1 base and J 5 bases, leaving 9 bases between the germline ends. CDR1 and CDR2 from the germline V gene are SGDLS and YYNGEE. The CDR3 has 14 amino acids. The CDR3 DNA reads as TGTGCCAGCAGCGTAAGGGAATTTACCGGGGAGCTGTTTTTT. It is translated as CASSVREFTGELFF. Drawing the rest from reference TRBV9 and TRBJ2-2, the complete variable domain is DSGVTQTPKHLITATGQRVTLRCSPRSGDLSVYWYQQSLDQGLQFLIQYYNGEERAKGNILERFSAQQFPDLHSELNLSSLELGDSALYFCASSVREFTGELFFGEGSRLTVL.

This clonotype was counted ten times or more. The chain employs TRBV7-3 and TRBJ2-1, with D possibly matching TRBD2 (5 bases). V was clipped by 4 bases and J by 7 bases, with 8 bases between them. The CDR3 has 12 residues. The germline V gene has CDR1 SGHTA and CDR2 FQGTGA. This chain's CDR3 is CASSYDYNEQFF. CDR3 DNA sequence: TGTGCCAGCAGCTACGACTATAATGAGCAGTTCTTC.

This clonotype occurred a few times. The chain combines TRBV19 with TRBJ2-2, with unresolved D. Trimming took 4 bases from V and 6 from J, leaving 12 bases between them. This CDR3 has 14 amino acids. The germline gives CDR1 LNHDA, CDR2 SQIVND (reference sequence). The CDR3 region is CASSTRTGPGELFF. Here the CDR3 DNA reads TGTGCCAGTAGTACGAGAACCGGCCCCGGGGAGCTGTTTTTT.